These T cell receptor beta chains were read from a single sample in a study of T cells in Graves' hyperthyroidism and ophthalmopathy. A single record per CDR3 protein comes from TCRdb applying MiXCR to the multiplex PCR reads. The sample has roughly 630,000 distinct CDR3 sequences; approximately 15% are singletons. Material: blood. All receptors come from a woman aged 25 to 39 with Graves' hyperthyroidism. Each CDR3 is given with its conserved first and last residue. The D gene is left open where the match is weak. The size of a clone is reported for some rows only, either as once, few or many, or as a class for expanded clones.

TGCGCCAGCAGCCCCACGACAGGGACCGCCGGGGAGCTGTTTTTT	CASSPTTGTAGELFF	TRBV5-1	15	-	TRBD1	TRBJ2-2
TGTGCCAGCAGTTACAGTTCCGGGATGAACACTGAAGCTTTCTTT	CASSYSSGMNTEAFF	TRBV6-5	15	-	-	TRBJ1-1
TGCAGTTTAGAGAGGACAGTCTACAATGAGCAGTTCTTC	CSLERTVYNEQFF	TRBV20-1	13	many	-	TRBJ2-1
TGCAGTGCTGGCGGGAGGGGAGGGTGGGATGAGCAGTTCTTC	CSAGGRGGWDEQFF	TRBV20-1	14	many	TRBD2	TRBJ2-1
TGTGCCAGCAGCCTAGGGGGTGGATTCGAGCAGTACTTC	CASSLGGGFEQYF	TRBV6-1	13	few	-	TRBJ2-7
TGTGCCAGCAGCAAAGCTACTAGCTCCTACGAGCAGTACTTC	CASSKATSSYEQYF	TRBV13	14	many	-	TRBJ2-7
TGTGCCAGCAGCGTGGGGGTGAGGCTCTCTGGAAACACCATATATTTT	CASSVGVRLSGNTIYF	TRBV13	16	few	-	TRBJ1-3
TGTGCCACCAGTGACTCGGACAGGGGGCCCACCGGGGAGCTGTTTTTT	CATSDSDRGPTGELFF	TRBV24-1	16	many	TRBD1	TRBJ2-2
TGCAGTGCTGAACGTGGACTAGCGGGAGTAATGGATGAGCAGTTCTTC	CSAERGLAGVMDEQFF	TRBV20-1	16	many	TRBD2	TRBJ2-1
TGTGCCATCAGTGTTTGGGGGACTGGGACAGGGGACACCGGGGAGCTGTTTTTT	CAISVWGTGTGDTGELFF	TRBV10-3	18	-	TRBD1	TRBJ2-2
TGCGCCAGCAGCAGGGGAGGGGGGATGTTGGGCGAGCAGTACTTC	CASSRGGGMLGEQYF	TRBV4-1	15	-	-	TRBJ2-7
TGCGCCAGCAGCCAAGACTTGACTAGCGGGAGTTCCAATGAGCAGTTCTTC	CASSQDLTSGSSNEQFF	TRBV4-3	17	-	TRBD2	TRBJ2-1
TGTGCCAGTCACGAGGGGGTTCAGTCCTACGAGCAGTACTTC	CASHEGVQSYEQYF	TRBV6-2/TRBV6-3	14	many	-	TRBJ2-7
TGTGCCAGCAGTGTGGCCGGGACAGGGGTCACCGGGGAGCTGTTTTTT	CASSVAGTGVTGELFF	TRBV6-1	16	few	TRBD1	TRBJ2-2